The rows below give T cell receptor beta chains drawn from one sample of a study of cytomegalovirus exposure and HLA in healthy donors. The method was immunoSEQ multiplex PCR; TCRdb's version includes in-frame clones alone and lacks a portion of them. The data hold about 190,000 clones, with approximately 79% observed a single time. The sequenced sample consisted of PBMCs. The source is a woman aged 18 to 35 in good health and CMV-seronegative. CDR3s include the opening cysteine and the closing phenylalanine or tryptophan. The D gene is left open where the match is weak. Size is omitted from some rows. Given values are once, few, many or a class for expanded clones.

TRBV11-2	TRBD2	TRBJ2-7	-	CASSLGSGGYEQYF
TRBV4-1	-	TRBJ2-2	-	CASSQDPGSGELFF
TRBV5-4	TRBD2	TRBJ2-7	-	CASRSGTSGSYEQYF
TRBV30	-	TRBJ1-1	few	CAWSRIGPGGWSSEAFF
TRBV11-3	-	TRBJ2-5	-	CASSLGKTGSETQYF
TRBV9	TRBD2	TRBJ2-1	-	CASSVRGAGGQISSYNEQFF
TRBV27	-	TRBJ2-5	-	CASSSPHAGVETQYF
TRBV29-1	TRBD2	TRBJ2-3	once	CSALAGVGTDTQYF
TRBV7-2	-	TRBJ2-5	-	CATSQGWGETQYF
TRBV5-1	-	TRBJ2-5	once	CASSLGPGNQETQYF
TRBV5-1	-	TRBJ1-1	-	CASSLGQKPEAFF
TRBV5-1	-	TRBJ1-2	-	CASSERAVSNYGYTF
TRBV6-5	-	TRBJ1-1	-	CASSYYRQANTEAFF
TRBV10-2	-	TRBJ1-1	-	CASRLDGLTEAFF
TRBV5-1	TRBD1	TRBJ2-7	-	CASSEPGTGDEDEQYF
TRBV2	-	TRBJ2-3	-	CASSEGGSDTQYF
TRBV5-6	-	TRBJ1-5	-	CASSLAVGGNQPQHF
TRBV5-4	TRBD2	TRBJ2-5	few	CASRWDPLAGAQETQYF
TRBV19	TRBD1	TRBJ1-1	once	CASGDRDRGNTEAFF
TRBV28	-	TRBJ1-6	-	CASSLPGVNNSPLHF
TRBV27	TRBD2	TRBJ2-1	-	CASSWGYSGGFGSYNEQFF
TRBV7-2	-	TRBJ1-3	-	CASSLASRSFTGNTIYF
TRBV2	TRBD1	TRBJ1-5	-	CASSQGQGYQPQHF
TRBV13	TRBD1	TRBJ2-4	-	CASSLGEGTGAAKNIQYF
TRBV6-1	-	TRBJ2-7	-	CATRGLGGYEQYF
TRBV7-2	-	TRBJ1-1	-	CASSSHPPSAGDYEAFF
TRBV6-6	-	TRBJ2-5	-	CASSYPGTQYF
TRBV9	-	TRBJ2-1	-	CASSPDSYNEQFF
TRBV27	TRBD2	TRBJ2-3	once	CASSFGLADTDTQYF
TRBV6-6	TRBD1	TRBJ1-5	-	CASQTGGGNQPQHF
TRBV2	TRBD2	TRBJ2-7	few	CASGRGGSYEQYF
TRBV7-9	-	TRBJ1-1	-	CASSLSPGLGTEAFF
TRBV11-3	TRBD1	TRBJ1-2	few	CASSLVGGAGGYTF
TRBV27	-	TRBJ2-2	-	CASSLGGPKGTGELFF
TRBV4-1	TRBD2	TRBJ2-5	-	CASSQEVTSGGGETQYF
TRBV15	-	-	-	CATSKANRIYEQYF
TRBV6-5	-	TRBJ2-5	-	CASSRGSAGETQYF
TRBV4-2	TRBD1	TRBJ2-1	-	CASSQDLGGRTGDIGNEQFF
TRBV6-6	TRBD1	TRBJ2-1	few	CASSQLDRVFF
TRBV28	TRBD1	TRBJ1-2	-	CASSPGTDDGYTF
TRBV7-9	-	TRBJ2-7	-	CSSSILASEQYF
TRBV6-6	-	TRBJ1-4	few	CASSNQRITNEKLFF
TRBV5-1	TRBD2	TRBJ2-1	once	CASSLRELAGAYEQFF
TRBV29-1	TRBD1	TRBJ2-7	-	CSVPGTEYEQYF
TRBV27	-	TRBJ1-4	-	CAQGFEKLFF